The 16 T cell receptor beta chains below all came from one sample that was sequenced in a study of cytomegalovirus exposure and HLA in healthy donors. The PCR had 60 Vbeta and 13 Jbeta primers. Here immunoSEQ multiplex PCR was the method, and the copy in TCRdb shows in-frame clones only, minus some. The sample carries 150,000 to 200,000 clones, 81% recorded once. Sequencing was performed on PBMCs. Receptors originate from a woman aged 25 to 39 in good health and CMV-seronegative.

The chain recombines TRBV19 with TRBJ1-2, with 11 bases identical to TRBD1. The CDR3 length is 15 residues. Germline V gene data show CDR1 as LNHDA and CDR2 as SQIVND (reference sequence). V dropped 11 bases and J dropped 4; count of bases not matched to a gene: 12. CDR3 in DNA: TGTGCCGCGCGGGAGGACAGGGGGCACTTCTATGGCTACACCTTC. This gives the protein CAAREDRGHFYGYTF.

The chain joins TRBV4-1 to TRBJ2-7, with TRBD2 identical over 7 bases. The CDR3 is 15 residues long. The V gene's germline CDR1 is MGHRA and CDR2 YSYEKL. Unmatched junction bases numbered 6, after V lost 1 base and J lost 3 bases. The CDR3 spells CASSQAGGEGYEQYF. The CDR3 coding sequence is TGCGCCAGCAGCCAAGCTGGGGGGGAGGGCTACGAGCAGTACTTC.

This clone was seen only once. The chain recombines TRBV2 with TRBJ2-7; 8 positions agree with TRBD1. The CDR3 has 16 amino acids. V was pared by 6 bases and J by 0 bases, with 10 bases of the junction left unmatched. Germline V gene data show CDR1 as SNHLY and CDR2 as FYNNEI. The CDR3 DNA is TGTGCCAGCAGGATGGACAGGGACAGGTACTCCTACGAGCAGTACTTC. It codes for CASRMDRDRYSYEQYF.

This clone was found once. The chain has TRBV27 and TRBJ1-5; D remains unclear. Between the trimmed V and J ends, which lost 8 bases and 4 bases, there was a span of 15 bases. The germline CDR1 and CDR2 sequences are MNHEY and SMNVEV (reference sequence). The CDR3 has 14 amino acids. The CDR3 sequence is CASRRPGSNQPQHF. The CDR3, as DNA: TGTGCCAGCCGGAGGCCGGGGTCGAATCAGCCCCAGCATTTT.

Concerning this clone: Other DNA sequences of this sample code for an identical CDR3. The chain joins TRBV11-2 to TRBJ2-5, with a possible D match to TRBD2 (6 bases). CDR1 is SGHAT, CDR2 FQNNGV, per germline. The CDR3 length is 14 residues. The V gene lost 5 bases and the J gene lost 4 bases, with 14 bases spanning the gap. This chain's CDR3 is CASSLGQGLETQYF. DNA for the CDR3: TGTGCCAGCAGCCTAGGCCAGGGACTAGAGACCCAGTACTTC.

This clone is a singleton in its sample. The chain couples TRBV7-9 to TRBJ1-5; the D gene is possibly TRBD1 (5 bases). Trimming cost V 3 bases and J 5 bases, with 11 bases left between them. The CDR3 is 14 amino acids. Per germline, CDR1 SEHNR and CDR2 FQNEAQ (reference sequence). DNA of the CDR3: TGTGCCAGCAGCTTTGGGGGGATCGATCAGCCCCAGCATTTT. It specifies CASSFGGIDQPQHF. Full variable domain (missing parts from reference TRBV7-9 and TRBJ1-5): DTGVSQNPRHKITKRGQNVTFRCDPISEHNRLYWYRQTLGQGPEFLTYFQNEAQLEKSRLLSDRFSAERPKGSFSTLEIQRTEQGDSAMYLCASSFGGIDQPQHFGDGTRLSIL.

The chain recombines TRBV11-3 with TRBJ2-3; 12 bases are a match to TRBD2. Germline CDR1 and CDR2: SGHNT and YENEEA. With 5 bases clipped from V and 5 bases from J, the junction kept 2 bases outside the gene matches. The CDR3 extends over 14 amino acids. CDR3: CASSPGLAGDTQYF. In DNA, the CDR3 is TGTGCCAGCAGCCCGGGACTAGCGGGAGATACGCAGTATTTT.

This clone was detected only once. Other DNA sequences in the sample encode the same CDR3. The V and J genes are TRBV6-5 and TRBJ2-5; possibly TRBD2 for D (6 bases). Germline assignment: CDR1 MNHEY and CDR2 SVGAGI. The CDR3 contains 13 residues. V lost 3 bases and J lost 3, with 8 bases in between. CDR3 loop: CASSYSGEETQYF. The CDR3 nucleotides read TGTGCCAGCAGTTATTCGGGGGAAGAGACCCAGTACTTC.

The chain combines TRBV4-1 with TRBJ2-5; the match to TRBD1 covers 8 bases. The closer fit of TRBJ2-7 to the DNA end suggests the J call may be wrong. CDR3 length equals 16 residues. Germline CDR1 and CDR2: MGHRA and YSYEKL. Here the CDR3 reads CASSQELRGQSYEQYF. CDR3 coding DNA: TGCGCCAGCAGCCAAGAACTCAGGGGGCAGTCCTACGAGCAGTACTTC.

This clone appeared once. The rearrangement uses TRBV27 and TRBJ2-3, with D possibly matching TRBD1 (7 bases). V lost 8 bases and J lost 4, with 19 bases in between. This CDR3 comprises 15 residues. Germline-derived CDR1 and CDR2 are MNHEY and SMNVEV (reference sequence). Written as DNA, the CDR3 is TGTGCCAGCTCACGGGACAGTAGCGGTGCAGATACGCAGTATTTT. It codes for CASSRDSSGADTQYF.

V gene TRBV4-2 combines with J gene TRBJ2-5, with D maybe TRBD2 (7 bases). CDR3 length: 14 residues. The germline V gene has CDR1 LGHNA and CDR2 YNFKEQ. Trimming shortened V by 4 bases and J by 5 bases, and 14 bases separated the two germline ends. The CDR3 reads CASSLQRGGETQYF. The CDR3 nucleotides read TGTGCCAGCAGCCTTCAAAGGGGGGGGGAGACCCAGTACTTC.

This clone was observed a handful of times. J is TRBJ2-6 and V is TRBV2, with 7 positions matching TRBD1. Per germline, CDR1 SNHLY and CDR2 FYNNEI. The V gene end was trimmed by 3 bases and the J gene end by 2 bases; junction bases not matched to a gene: 13. CDR3 size: 19 residues. The CDR3 is CASSDQPGQSYAGANVLTF. CDR3 DNA: TGTGCCAGCAGTGATCAGCCGGGACAGTCGTATGCTGGGGCCAACGTCCTGACTTTC. The whole variable domain, filled in from reference TRBV2 and TRBJ2-6, reads EPEVTQTPSHQVTQMGQEVILRCVPISNHLYFYWYRQILGQKVEFLVSFYNNEISEKSEIFDDQFSVERPDGSNFTLKIRSTKLEDSAMYFCASSDQPGQSYAGANVLTFGAGSRLTVL.

The chain links TRBV28 to TRBJ1-5, with D perhaps matching TRBD1 (5 bases). Trimming cost V 1 base and J 8 bases, with 9 bases left between them. The CDR3 length is 13 residues. Germline V gene lookup returns CDR1 MDHEN and CDR2 SYDVKM. CDR3 bases: TGTGCCAGCAGTTTATTTGGGGGGGAGCCCCAGCATTTT. It codes for CASSLFGGEPQHF.

The V gene is TRBV18, the J gene TRBJ1-3; D remains ambiguous. CDR3 size: 15 residues. V lost 2 bases, J lost 2 bases, and 10 bases lay in between. Per the germline V gene, CDR1 is KGHSH and CDR2 is LQKENI. The CDR3 sequence: CASSPRSGAGNTIYF. The CDR3 region has the DNA TGTGCCAGCTCACCAAGATCCGGGGCTGGAAACACCATATATTTT.

CDR3 amino acids: CASSLFMTGGGDEQYF. CDR3 coding DNA: TGTGCCAGCAGCTTATTCATGACAGGGGGAGGAGACGAGCAGTACTTC. This chain connects TRBV11-2 to TRBJ2-7; the match to TRBD1 covers 9 bases. V lost 2 bases, J lost 5 bases, and 10 bases stayed unmatched. The CDR3 length is 16 residues. The germline gives CDR1 SGHAT, CDR2 FQNNGV.

The chain joins TRBV18 to TRBJ1-1; TRBD1 is a possible D gene (5 bases). The ends were cut back, 3 bases at V and 1 base at J, with 9 bases in the middle. The CDR3 has 14 residues. CDR1 and CDR2 (germline): KGHSH, LQKENI. CDR3 in amino acids: CASSPKTANTEAFF. The CDR3 DNA reads as TGTGCCAGCTCACCCAAGACAGCGAACACTGAAGCTTTCTTT. The full variable domain, completed using reference TRBV18 and TRBJ1-1, is NAGVMQNPRHLVRRRGQEARLRCSPMKGHSHVYWYRQLPEEGLKFMVYLQKENIIDESGMPKERFSAEFPKEGPSILRIQQVVRGDSAAYFCASSPKTANTEAFFGQGTRLTVV.